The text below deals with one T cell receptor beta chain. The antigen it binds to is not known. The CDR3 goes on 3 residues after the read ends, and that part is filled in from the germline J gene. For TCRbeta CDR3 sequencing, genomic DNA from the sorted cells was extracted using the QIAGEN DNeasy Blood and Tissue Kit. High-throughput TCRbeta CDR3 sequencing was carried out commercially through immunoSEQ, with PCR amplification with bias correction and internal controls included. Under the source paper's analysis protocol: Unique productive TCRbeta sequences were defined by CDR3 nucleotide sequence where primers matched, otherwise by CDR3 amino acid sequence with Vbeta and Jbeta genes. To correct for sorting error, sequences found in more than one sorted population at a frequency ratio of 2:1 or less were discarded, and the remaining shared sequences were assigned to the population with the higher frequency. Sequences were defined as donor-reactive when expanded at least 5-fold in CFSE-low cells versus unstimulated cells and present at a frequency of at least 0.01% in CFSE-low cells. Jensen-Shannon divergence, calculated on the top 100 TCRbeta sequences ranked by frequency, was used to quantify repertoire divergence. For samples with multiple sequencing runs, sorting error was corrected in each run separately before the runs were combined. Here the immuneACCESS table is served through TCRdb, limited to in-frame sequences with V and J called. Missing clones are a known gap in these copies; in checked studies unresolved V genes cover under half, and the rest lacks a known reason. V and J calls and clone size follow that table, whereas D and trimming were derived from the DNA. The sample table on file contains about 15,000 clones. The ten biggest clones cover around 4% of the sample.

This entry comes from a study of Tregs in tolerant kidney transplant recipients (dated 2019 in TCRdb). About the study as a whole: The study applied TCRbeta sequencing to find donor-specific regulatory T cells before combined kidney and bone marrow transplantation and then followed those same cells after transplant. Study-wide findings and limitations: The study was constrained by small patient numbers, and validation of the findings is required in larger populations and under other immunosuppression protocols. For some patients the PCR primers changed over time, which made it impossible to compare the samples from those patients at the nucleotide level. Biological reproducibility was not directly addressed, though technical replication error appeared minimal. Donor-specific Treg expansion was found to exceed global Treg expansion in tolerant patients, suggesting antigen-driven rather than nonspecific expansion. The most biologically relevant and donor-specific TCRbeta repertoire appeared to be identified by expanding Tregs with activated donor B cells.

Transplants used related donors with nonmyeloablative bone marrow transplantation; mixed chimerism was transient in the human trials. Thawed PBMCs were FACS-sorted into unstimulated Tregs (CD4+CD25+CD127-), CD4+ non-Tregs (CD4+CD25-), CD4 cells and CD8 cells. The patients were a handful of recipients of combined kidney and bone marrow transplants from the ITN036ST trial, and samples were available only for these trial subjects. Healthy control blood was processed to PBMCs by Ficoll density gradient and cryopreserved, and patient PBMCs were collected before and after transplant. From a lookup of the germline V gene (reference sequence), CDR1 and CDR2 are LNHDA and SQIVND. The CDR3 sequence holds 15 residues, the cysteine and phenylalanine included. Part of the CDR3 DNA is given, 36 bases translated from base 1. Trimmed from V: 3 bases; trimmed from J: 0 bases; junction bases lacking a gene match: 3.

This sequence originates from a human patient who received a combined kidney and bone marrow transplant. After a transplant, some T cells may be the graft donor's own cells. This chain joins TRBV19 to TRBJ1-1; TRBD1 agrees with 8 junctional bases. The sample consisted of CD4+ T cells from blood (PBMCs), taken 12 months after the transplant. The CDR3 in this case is CASSIQGAMNTEAFF. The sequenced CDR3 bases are TGTGCCAGTAGTATCCAGGGGGCCATGAACACTGAA.